What follows describes a single T cell receptor beta chain. Its cognate antigen is unknown. The sample is drawn from a study of beta chain features in type 1 diabetes. cDNA synthesis used the whole RNA isolate, giving expressed TCRB sequences. The table came from immunoSEQ multiplex PCR; TCRdb's copy has only in-frame clones and leaves some out. The table shows about 320,000 clones, with 12% to 15% occurring only once. Findings and limits, study-wide: PCR may have favored shorter templates equally in patients and controls.

Input material: central memory CD4+ T cells from blood. The clonotype comes from a man aged 30 to 39 in good health.

The CDR3 spells CASSSHTGPIMWYTF. As DNA, the CDR3 is TGTGCCAGCAGTTCCCATACAGGGCCTATTATGTGGTACACCTTC. The chain couples TRBV6-1 to TRBJ1-2, with D maybe TRBD1 (6 bases). Germline CDR1 MNHNS, CDR2 SASEGT. The CDR3 length is 15 residues. V was shortened by 5 bases and J by 11 bases, with 24 bases between the two germline ends.